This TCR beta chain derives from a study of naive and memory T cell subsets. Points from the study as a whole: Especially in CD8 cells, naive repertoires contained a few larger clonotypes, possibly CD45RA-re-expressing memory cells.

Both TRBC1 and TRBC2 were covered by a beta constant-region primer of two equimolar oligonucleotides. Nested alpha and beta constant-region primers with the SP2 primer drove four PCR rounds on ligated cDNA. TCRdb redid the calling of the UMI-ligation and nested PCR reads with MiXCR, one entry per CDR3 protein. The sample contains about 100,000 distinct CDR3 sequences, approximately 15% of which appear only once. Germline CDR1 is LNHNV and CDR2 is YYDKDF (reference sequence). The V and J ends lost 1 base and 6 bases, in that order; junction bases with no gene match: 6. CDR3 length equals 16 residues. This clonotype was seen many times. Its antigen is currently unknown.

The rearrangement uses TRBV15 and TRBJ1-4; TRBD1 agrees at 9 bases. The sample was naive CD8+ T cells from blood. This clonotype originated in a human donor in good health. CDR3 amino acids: CATSRGGTGGDEKLFF. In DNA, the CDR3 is TGTGCCACCAGCAGAGGAGGAACAGGGGGCGATGAAAAACTGTTTTTT.